This T cell receptor (beta chain) was sequenced in a study of blood T cell repertoires in COVID-19. At the level of the study: PBMCs, B-cell-depleted T cells, or T cells were the source of the cDNA or gDNA that made up the material.

V was clipped by 2 bases and J by 8 bases; unmatched bases: 4. The CDR3 covers 13 residues. Authors' data handling: Scientists estimated how many nucleated cells there were by amplifying reference gene primers. Clones were read by immunoSEQ multiplex PCR, and TCRdb kept only the in-frame ones, dropping some. V and J calls and clone size are copied from that table; D and trimming were computed from the DNA. The repertoire consists of 150,000 to 200,000 clones, with approximately 80% occurring once and the leading ten covering approximately 14%. Enrollees, roughly 18 to 90 years old, lived in about two dozen US areas. Either two negative PCRs, clearance, or symptom resolution qualified Cohort 3 donors as recovered.

The specimen sequenced was PBMCs or T cells enriched from blood (not recorded which). This chain uses TRBV12-3 or TRBV12-4 with TRBJ1-2; TRBD1 matches 8 bases. The TCR sequence derives from a man aged 50 to 60 who had recovered from COVID-19. For the CDR3, the DNA is TGTGCCAGCAGTTTACAGGGGGCTGGCGGCTACACCTTC. It yields the protein CASSLQGAGGYTF.